This TCR beta chain emerged from a study of T cell repertoires in cytomegalovirus infection. Turning to the study itself: An indication of both CMV infection and matching HLA type came from public TCR beta signatures.

Worth noting for this clonotype: Its antigen is unknown.

V shed 5 bases and J 8 bases; nucleotides not matched to a gene: 7. CDR1 is MNHNY and CDR2 is SVGAGI in the germline V gene (reference sequence). The CDR3 totals 14 residues. Using its own MiXCR run on the reads, TCRdb lists one record per CDR3 protein. The table has around 450,000 distinct CDR3 sequences, roughly 30% seen once. Study results and caveats: There were carriers of CMV plus the relevant HLA, and cumulative public TCR beta family frequency identified them.

This receptor was identified in a human donor in good health (CMV status not recorded). Some clones in this sample may be carry-over from other donors' samples. Sequencing was done on a sample of PBMCs. This rearrangement joins TRBV6-6 to TRBJ1-2, with TRBD1 matching 11 bases. CDR3: CASSDRDRGLGYTF. As DNA, the CDR3 is TGTGCCAGCAGTGACCGGGACAGGGGGTTGGGCTACACCTTC.